The source of this T cell receptor (beta chain) is a study of CD8 T cells in ankylosing spondylitis. The trim removed 1 base at V and 5 bases at J, leaving 11 bases unmatched. CDR1 and CDR2 (germline): SGHRS, YFSETQ. CDR3 length: 16 residues. Findings and caveats of the study: A number of the motif variants had already been described in reactive arthritis synovial fluid and blood.

At least ten counts were recorded for this clonotype. The antigen remains unidentified. Each TCR beta library was made by quantitative 5'-RACE that incorporated molecular barcodes. TCRdb recomputed calls from the 5' RACE reads with MiXCR, one row per CDR3 protein. Of about 240,000 distinct CDR3 sequences detected, less than 10% appear once; the ten largest clones hold about 6.5%. Sequencing was done on a sample of blood, either unsorted or a sorted T cell fraction (not recorded which). This receptor was identified in a male donor with ankylosing spondylitis or in good health (not recorded which). The chain is built from TRBV5-1 and TRBJ2-5; 7 nucleotides match TRBD2. Here the CDR3 DNA reads TGCGCCAGCAGCTTGAGAGTCGGCGGGAGATCCGAGACCCAGTACTTC. It translates to CASSLRVGGRSETQYF.